This T cell receptor (beta chain) was retrieved from a study of T cell repertoires in cytomegalovirus infection. At the level of the study: Public TCR beta signature analysis indicated the presence of both CMV infection and matching HLA type. Study-level results: Identification of carriers of CMV plus the relevant HLA was achieved through cumulative public TCR beta family frequency. Clonotypes of TCR beta that were HLA-C-restricted and CMV-specific dominated the ex vivo response.

TCRdb re-called the reads through MiXCR, storing one row per CDR3 protein. Of approximately 240,000 distinct CDR3 sequences listed, about 12% are singletons. The germline gives CDR1 SGHTA, CDR2 FQGNSA. CDR3 length: 14 residues. V dropped 4 bases and J dropped 10 bases, with 19 bases sitting between them. This clonotype was found many times. Its antigen is unidentified. Sequences were obtained from PBMCs. The sequence was obtained from a human donor in good health (CMV status not recorded). Some clones in this sample may be carry-over from other donors' samples. V and J are TRBV7-2 and TRBJ1-1; unclear D gene. The CDR3 is CASSSPGNRRAAFF. CDR3 DNA sequence: TGTGCCAGCAGCTCCCCGGGAAACAGAAGGGCAGCTTTCTTT.